This TCR beta chain was sequenced in a study of cytomegalovirus exposure and HLA in healthy donors. Primers included in the PCR were 60 Vbeta and 13 Jbeta primers. Clones were sequenced by immunoSEQ multiplex PCR, and TCRdb holds only the in-frame ones, with some missing. This table holds 150,000 to 200,000 clones, around two thirds found once. A note on this clone: As yet, its antigen is unknown.

This CDR3 comprises 15 residues. Per the germline V gene, CDR1 is SNHLY and CDR2 is FYNNEI. V lost 4 bases and J 2 bases, leaving 12 bases between the germline ends. Those who donated were healthy bone marrow donors. Whole-study findings and limits: Likely technical artifact: a cluster of highly shared sequence variants. The authors reported that TCR beta sequences could predict HLA-A and HLA-B alleles. These predictions were accurate for most subjects in the first cohort. The majority of TCR sequences were rare, yet some public TCRs appeared in many donors.

Sequenced material: PBMCs. The chain is built from TRBV2 and TRBJ2-1; D possibly corresponds to TRBD2 (6 bases). This sequence was found in a man aged 40-49 years in good health and CMV-seronegative. CDR3 nucleotide sequence: TGTGCCAGCAGTGGACTAGAGGGGACCTACAATGAGCAGTTCTTC. Translated: CASSGLEGTYNEQFF.